Given below is one T cell receptor beta chain in context. Its target is unknown. The sample belongs to a study of post-analysis software for immune sequencing data. As for the study in general: Relapsing-remitting, secondary progressive and progressive-relapsing multiple sclerosis courses were included. Findings and limits, study-wide: For normalized Chao1 diversity, multiple sclerosis patients scored significantly lower than controls did.

Unique molecular identifiers were built into the TCR beta cDNA libraries. The T cell input of roughly 0.9 to 10 million gave approximately 500,000 cDNA molecules. TCRdb itself ran the PCR reads through MiXCR, one entry per CDR3 protein. Of about 820,000 distinct CDR3 sequences in the sample, approximately 57% are singletons; the top ten hold approximately 4.4%. Specimen: blood. The clonotype originates from a girl between 5 and 17 years old with multiple sclerosis.

The CDR3 DNA sequence: TGCAGTGCTAGAGATTTCCCCACACAGGGGGGCTCCTATAATTCACCCCTCCACTTT. Residues: CSARDFPTQGGSYNSPLHF. The genes are TRBV20-1 and TRBJ1-6; TRBD1 matches 8 bases. From germline, CDR1 is DFQATT and CDR2 SNEGSKA (reference sequence). V was clipped by 0 bases and J by 0 bases; unmatched bases: 10. The CDR3 has 19 residues.